Shown below are 6 T cell receptor beta chains from a single sample sequenced in a study of post-analysis software for immune sequencing data. General study points: There were roughly 5 TRBV segments more frequent in patients than controls, and TRBV5-6, TRBV5-1 and TRBV20-1 were among them.

TCR beta cDNA libraries included unique molecular identifiers. TCRdb re-derived calls from the PCR reads in MiXCR, one entry per CDR3 protein. Here the sample spans over 700,000 distinct CDR3 sequences, about 32% being singletons. The antigens of these receptors remain unknown. The material sequenced was blood. All receptors derive from a girl aged 5 to 17 with multiple sclerosis.

The chain combines TRBV7-9 with TRBJ2-3; D is perhaps TRBD1 (5 bases). This CDR3 spans 15 amino acids. Germline-derived CDR1 and CDR2 are SEHNR and FQNEAQ (reference sequence). Trimming cost V 5 bases and J 5 bases, with 17 bases left between them. CDR3 nucleotide sequence: TGTGCCAGCAGCGACATCCCGGCAGGGCGAGATACGCAGTATTTT. Amino acid sequence: CASSDIPAGRDTQYF. The whole variable domain, remainder taken from reference TRBV7-9 and TRBJ2-3, is DTGVSQNPRHKITKRGQNVTFRCDPISEHNRLYWYRQTLGQGPEFLTYFQNEAQLEKSRLLSDRFSAERPKGSFSTLEIQRTEQGDSAMYLCASSDIPAGRDTQYFGPGTRLTVL.

The chain uses TRBV20-1 and TRBJ2-7; D call uncertain. Trimming removed 8 bases at V and 5 bases at J, with 16 bases between. Germline-derived CDR1 and CDR2 are DFQATT and SNEGSKA (reference sequence). CDR3 length: 12 amino acids. The CDR3 is CSPLYKAHEQYF. CDR3 DNA sequence: TGCAGTCCCCTCTACAAGGCCCACGAGCAGTACTTC.

This clonotype was seen more than once but under ten times. The V gene is TRBV10-3, the J gene TRBJ1-2; D might be TRBD1 (5 bases). The V and J ends lost 2 bases and 8 bases respectively, with 15 bases between them. Germline V gene sequence: CDR1 ENHRY, CDR2 SYGVKD. The CDR3 has 14 amino acids. DNA for the CDR3: TGTGCCATCAGTGAGAAGGGGAGCGATGAAGGCTACACCTTC. This translates into CAISEKGSDEGYTF.

This clonotype was counted many times. J is TRBJ2-7 and V is TRBV5-1; D is possibly TRBD2 (6 bases). CDR3 size: 15 residues. Germline assignment: CDR1 SGHRS and CDR2 YFSETQ. Trimming took off 0 bases at V and 3 bases at J, with 13 bases between the two ends. The DNA for the CDR3 is TGCGCCAGCAGCTTGGCCGTCGGGGGATACTACGAGCAGTACTTC. Translation gives CASSLAVGGYYEQYF.

The chain recombines TRBV5-1 with TRBJ2-5, with 7 bases that match TRBD1. The trim removed 4 bases at V and 3 bases at J, leaving 9 bases unmatched. CDR1 and CDR2 from the germline V gene are SGHRS and YFSETQ. The CDR3 contains 15 residues. Written as DNA, the CDR3 is TGCGCCAGCAGCCGTGTCGGGCAGGGGGAAGAGACCCAGTACTTC. It encodes CASSRVGQGEETQYF.

The gene calls are TRBV15 and TRBJ2-7; the match to TRBD2 covers 9 bases. Germline CDR1 is LNHNV and CDR2 is YYDKDF (reference sequence). V shed 3 bases, J shed 2 bases, and the junction held 11 bases outside the gene matches. The CDR3 totals 17 residues. The CDR3 DNA reads TGTGCCACCAGCAGGGGCCTAGTCGCGGGAGGGCCCTACGAGCAGTACTTC. Translation: CATSRGLVAGGPYEQYF.